This T cell receptor (beta chain) was found in a study of shared clonotypes between healthy human individuals. Overall study context: For every donor, three CD4 naive, three CD4 memory, two CD8 naive and one CD8 memory plates were used.

Repertoires were generated with immunoSEQ multiplex PCR, while TCRdb's copy carries only in-frame clones and drops some. The sample includes hundreds of thousands of clones, about 95% seen only once; the top ten take about 0.054%. Findings and limits, study-wide: Clonotypes shared by all four sorted-subset donors had higher generation probabilities than non-shared clonotypes. Naive subsets generally had larger estimated richness than memory subsets.

This clone is a singleton in its sample. No antigen is known for it. Additional DNA sequences in this sample encode the identical CDR3. This CDR3 comprises 15 residues. Germline assignment: CDR1 SEHNR and CDR2 FQNEAQ (reference sequence). Trimming stripped 1 base from V and 3 bases from J, with 10 bases between. The TCR was taken from a woman aged 25 to 45 in good health. The rearrangement links TRBV7-9 to TRBJ1-5, with D unclear. What was sequenced was naive CD4+ T cells sorted from blood. Subset defined: CD45RA+ positively selected. In nucleotides, the CDR3 is TGTGCCAGCAGCTTAGGGACCCTTTACAATCAGCCCCAGCATTTT. Encoded protein: CASSLGTLYNQPQHF. Combining the CDR3 with reference TRBV7-9 and TRBJ1-5 gives the whole variable domain DTGVSQNPRHKITKRGQNVTFRCDPISEHNRLYWYRQTLGQGPEFLTYFQNEAQLEKSRLLSDRFSAERPKGSFSTLEIQRTEQGDSAMYLCASSLGTLYNQPQHFGDGTRLSIL.